This T cell receptor (beta chain) is drawn from a study of cytomegalovirus exposure and HLA in healthy donors. Findings and limits, study-wide: It was reported in a later analysis that an Asian-associated ancestry cluster showed fewer N-insertions than the approximately 700-donor mean.

Trimming stripped 2 bases from V and 1 base from J, with 10 bases between. Germline V gene sequence: CDR1 MNHEY, CDR2 SMNVEV (reference sequence). The CDR3 has 15 amino acids. The primer mix had 60 Vbeta and 13 Jbeta primers. The assay was immunoSEQ multiplex PCR, and TCRdb's table has in-frame clones only and misses some. The table lists 150,000 to 200,000 clones, just under 80% of them singletons. This clone has just a few counts. What it binds is not known. This TCR was recovered from a young man in good health and CMV-seropositive. The V and J genes are TRBV27 and TRBJ2-3; D is uncertain. Sequencing was performed on PBMCs. CDR3 protein: CASSLTLPGTDTQYF. The CDR3, as DNA: TGTGCCAGCAGTTTAACACTACCCGGCACAGATACGCAGTATTTT.